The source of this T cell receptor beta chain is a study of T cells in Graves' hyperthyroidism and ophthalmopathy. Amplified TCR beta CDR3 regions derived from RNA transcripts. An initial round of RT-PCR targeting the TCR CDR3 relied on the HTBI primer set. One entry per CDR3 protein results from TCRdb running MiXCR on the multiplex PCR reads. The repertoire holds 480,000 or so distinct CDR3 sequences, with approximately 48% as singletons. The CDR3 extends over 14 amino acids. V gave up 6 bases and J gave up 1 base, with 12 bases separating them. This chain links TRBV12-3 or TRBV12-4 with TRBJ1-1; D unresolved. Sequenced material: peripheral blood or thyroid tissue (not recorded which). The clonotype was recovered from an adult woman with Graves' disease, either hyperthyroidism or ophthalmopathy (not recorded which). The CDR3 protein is CASSFIHENTEAFF. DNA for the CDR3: TGTGCCAGCAGCTTCATACACGAGAACACTGAAGCTTTCTTT.